This T cell receptor (beta chain) is from a study of OX40 agonist ivuxolimab in advanced cancers. Study background: Patients took ivuxolimab, an agonistic anti-OX40 (CD134) antibody. Whole-study findings and limits: Which antigen the expanded peripheral T cells recognized is unknown.

Assay: immunoSEQ multiplex PCR; the TCRdb copy retains only in-frame clones and omits some. The repertoire holds around 57,000 clones, with roughly 84% as singletons. With respect to this clone: Its antigen is not known.

In germline, CDR1 is LGHNA, CDR2 YSLEER. With 2 bases removed from V and 2 bases from J, the gap between germline ends came to 13 bases. The CDR3 contains 15 residues. The source is an adult with an advanced solid tumor such as melanoma, head and neck, liver or kidney cancer. The specimen was CD4+ or CD8+ T cells sorted from blood, collected in a trial of the OX40 agonist ivuxolimab. The rearrangement joins TRBV4-3 to TRBJ2-7; possibly TRBD2 for D (5 bases). CDR3 DNA sequence: TGCGCCAGCAGCCAATCCTTGCGGGTGACCTACGAGCAGTACTTC. It specifies CASSQSLRVTYEQYF.